Below, 24 T cell receptor beta chains from the same sample are listed, as sequenced in a study of CD8+ T cells in alopecia areata. The treatment: oral pan-JAK inhibitor, 5-10 mg twice daily. The authors extracted RNA and reverse transcribed it into cDNA as the sequencing template. Sequencing was performed with immunoSEQ multiplex PCR; in TCRdb, only in-frame clones are kept and a portion is missing. The sample carries about 200,000 clones, 64% recorded once. The specimen comprised CD4+ T cells sorted from blood, sampled at week 4, from a patient treated with tofacitinib. The receptors stem from a human donor with alopecia areata.

In its sample, this clone was seen a few times. The rearrangement joins TRBV28 to TRBJ2-7, with TRBD1 matching 8 bases. Losses at the gene ends were 6 bases for V and 3 bases for J; bases not matched to a gene: 7. The CDR3 runs to 14 residues. From germline, CDR1 is MDHEN and CDR2 SYDVKM. DNA for the CDR3: TGTGCCAGCAGGTCCTCTGGACAGGGCTACGAGCAGTACTTC. Encoded protein: CASRSSGQGYEQYF.

The rearrangement uses TRBV5-4 and TRBJ1-1; weak D call: TRBD1 (6 bases). The CDR3 is made up of 13 amino acids. Germline V gene data show CDR1 as SGHNT and CDR2 as YYREEE (reference sequence). V was pared by 6 bases and J by 1 base, with 10 bases between. This CDR3 reads CASTKQGNTEAFF. The CDR3 DNA reads as TGTGCCAGCACCAAACAGGGGAACACTGAAGCTTTCTTT.

This clone was detected only a few times. The sample has other DNA sequences that encode this CDR3 too. The chain couples TRBV6-5 to TRBJ1-5; D uncertain. The CDR3 has 9 amino acids. Germline-derived CDR1 and CDR2 are MNHEY and SVGAGI. V was shortened by 8 bases and J by 8 bases, with 4 bases between the two germline ends. The CDR3 DNA sequence: TGTGCCAGCGGGGAGCCCCAGCATTTT. Protein product: CASGEPQHF.

The chain combines TRBV6-5 with TRBJ2-7, with 9 bases that match TRBD1. V shed 4 bases and J 2 bases; nucleotides not matched to a gene: 6. From germline, CDR1 is MNHEY and CDR2 SVGAGI. The CDR3 has 15 amino acids. The CDR3 nucleotides read TGTGCCAGCAGTTCACAGGGGGCGCCAGCCTACGAGCAGTACTTC. Translated: CASSSQGAPAYEQYF.

This clone was seen only a few times. V is TRBV6-5 and J is TRBJ2-7, with 13 bases identical to TRBD2. The CDR3 totals 15 residues. V was clipped by 6 bases and J by 2 bases; unmatched bases: 4. CDR1 MNHEY and CDR2 SVGAGI come from the germline V gene. The DNA of the CDR3 is TGTGCCAGCAGGAGGACTAGCGGGGGAACCTACGAGCAGTACTTC. Amino acids: CASRRTSGGTYEQYF.

This chain connects TRBV11-3 to TRBJ2-3; the match to TRBD2 covers 10 bases. Germline CDR1 is SGHNT and CDR2 is YENEEA. V was pared by 8 bases and J by 3 bases, with 5 bases of the junction left unmatched. This CDR3 region has 14 residues. CDR3 nucleotide sequence: TGTGCCAGCGGCCTAGCGGGGGTGACAGATACGCAGTATTTT. It codes for CASGLAGVTDTQYF.

This sequence joins TRBV29-1 and TRBJ2-1; a possible D gene is TRBD1 (6 bases). V dropped 7 bases and J dropped 4 bases, with 14 bases sitting between them. The CDR3 is 13 amino acids. The germline V gene has CDR1 SQVTM and CDR2 ANQGSEA. CDR3 in DNA: TGCAGCGGTCGGGACACCCCTTACAATGAGCAGTTCTTC. It is translated as CSGRDTPYNEQFF.

Comment on this clone: This may arise from a read error, as a much more abundant clone is one base away. J is TRBJ2-3 and V is TRBV6-5; 9 bases align to TRBD2. Germline lookup yields CDR1 MNHEY and CDR2 SVGAGI. The J segment lost 4 bases and the V segment lost 2 bases, leaving 4 bases of the junction unmatched. This CDR3 is 15 amino acids long. The CDR3 DNA reads TGTGCCAGCAGTTACGGGACTAGCAGGGCAGATACGCAGTATTTT. Protein: CASSYGTSRADTQYF.

The sample holds a few counts of this clone. V and J are TRBV5-6 and TRBJ1-5; D is unresolved. Between the trimmed V and J ends, which lost 2 bases and 5 bases, there was a span of 5 bases. This CDR3 is built from 12 residues. Germline values: CDR1 SGHDT, CDR2 YYEEEE. The CDR3 DNA follows: TGTGCCAGCAGCTTTTCCGATCAGCCCCAGCATTTT. Translation: CASSFSDQPQHF.

The rearrangement links TRBV29-1 to TRBJ2-2; possibly TRBD2 for D (6 bases). Germline V gives CDR1 SQVTM, CDR2 ANQGSEA. This CDR3 has 12 amino acids. Between the trimmed V and J ends, which lost 8 bases and 1 base, there was a span of 8 bases. As DNA, the CDR3 is TGCAGCTTGCGGGAGAACACCGGGGAGCTGTTTTTT. Protein: CSLRENTGELFF.

This clone has more than one count but fewer than ten. This chain connects TRBV6-5 to TRBJ1-2, with 9 bases identical to TRBD1. The V segment lost 6 bases and the J segment 6 bases; nucleotides outside the gene matches: 8. Per germline, CDR1 MNHEY and CDR2 SVGAGI. This CDR3 has 14 amino acids. CDR3: CASRARTGADGYTF. The CDR3 DNA sequence: TGTGCCAGCAGGGCCCGGACAGGGGCGGATGGCTACACCTTC.

This clone was seen once. The chain recombines TRBV30 with TRBJ1-2; the D gene is possibly TRBD1 (5 bases). V was pared by 1 base and J by 4 bases, with 16 bases between. Germline V CDR1 and CDR2: GTSNPN, SVGIG (reference sequence). This CDR3 has 15 amino acids. This CDR3 is CAWSGRVAMGYGYTF. The CDR3 coding sequence is TGTGCCTGGAGTGGCAGGGTGGCGATGGGCTATGGCTACACCTTC.

The J gene is TRBJ2-2, the V gene TRBV15; 7 nucleotides agree with TRBD1. Trimming removed 2 bases from V and 0 bases from J; junction bases left unmatched: 3. The germline V gene has CDR1 LNHNV and CDR2 YYDKDF (reference sequence). This CDR3 has 16 amino acids. The CDR3 protein is CATSRPGTANTGELFF. The CDR3 nucleotides read TGTGCCACCAGCAGACCCGGGACAGCGAACACCGGGGAGCTGTTTTTT.

The chain employs TRBV29-1 and TRBJ1-1; D unclear. Germline V gives CDR1 SQVTM, CDR2 ANQGSEA. CDR3 length equals 14 residues. V lost 4 bases to trimming and J lost 1 base, with 13 bases between them. In DNA form, the CDR3 reads TGCAGCGTTGGGCGCTCCCAGTCGAACACTGAAGCTTTCTTT. This encodes CSVGRSQSNTEAFF. The variable domain in full, completed from reference TRBV29-1 and TRBJ1-1, reads SAVISQKPSRDICQRGTSLTIQCQVDSQVTMMFWYRQQPGQSLTLIATANQGSEATYESGFVIDKFPISRPNLTFSTLTVSNMSPEDSSIYLCSVGRSQSNTEAFFGQGTRLTVV.

The V and J genes are TRBV20-1 and TRBJ1-1, with D hard to call. The germline V gene encodes CDR1 DFQATT and CDR2 SNEGSKA (reference sequence). The V end lost 8 bases, the J end lost 0 bases, and 7 bases lay between the germline ends. The CDR3 covers 11 residues. CDR3 protein: CSSALNTEAFF. In nucleotides, the CDR3 is TGCAGTTCAGCCCTGAACACTGAAGCTTTCTTT.

The rearrangement links TRBV18 to TRBJ2-1, with D tentatively TRBD2 (6 bases). Germline CDR1 KGHSH, CDR2 LQKENI. This CDR3 spans 15 amino acids. V was shortened by 2 bases and J by 7 bases, with 15 bases between the two germline ends. Here the CDR3 reads CASSPGGAWTNEQFF. The CDR3 DNA is TGTGCCAGCTCACCAGGCGGGGCGTGGACGAATGAGCAGTTCTTC. The full variable domain, with the rest looked up from reference TRBV18 and TRBJ2-1, is NAGVMQNPRHLVRRRGQEARLRCSPMKGHSHVYWYRQLPEEGLKFMVYLQKENIIDESGMPKERFSAEFPKEGPSILRIQQVVRGDSAAYFCASSPGGAWTNEQFFGPGTRLTVL.

This clone was seen once. The chain couples TRBV13 to TRBJ1-2; D is uncertain. Trimming removed 0 bases from V and 4 bases from J, with 12 bases in between. CDR1 PRHDT and CDR2 FYEKMQ come from the germline V gene (reference sequence). The CDR3 spans 15 residues. CDR3 amino acids: CASSLGAVKGYGYTF. The DNA for the CDR3 is TGTGCCAGCAGCTTAGGGGCAGTGAAGGGCTATGGCTACACCTTC.

This clone has just a few counts. The CDR3: CASSLRTSGYSSYNEQFF. Here the CDR3 DNA reads TGTGCCAGTAGTCTACGGACTAGCGGCTATAGCTCCTACAATGAGCAGTTCTTC. The chain joins TRBV19 to TRBJ2-1, with TRBD2 identical over 10 bases. V shed 5 bases and J 0 bases; nucleotides not matched to a gene: 10. The CDR3 runs to 18 residues. The V gene's germline CDR1 is LNHDA and CDR2 SQIVND (reference sequence).

The rearrangement links TRBV5-1 to TRBJ2-2; the match to TRBD1 covers 9 bases. CDR1 and CDR2 from the germline V gene are SGHRS and YFSETQ. This CDR3 spans 14 amino acids. Germline trimming cut 8 bases from V and 5 bases from J; bases unmatched to any gene: 7. In DNA form, the CDR3 reads TGCGCCAGTACCCCGGGACAGGGTACCGGGGAGCTGTTTTTT. Residues: CASTPGQGTGELFF.

This clone was picked up a small number of times. This sequence joins TRBV12-5 and TRBJ2-1; the match to TRBD2 covers 9 bases. The trim removed 2 bases at V and 9 bases at J, leaving 11 bases unmatched. Germline values: CDR1 LGHNT, CDR2 FRNRAP. The CDR3 length is 16 residues. The CDR3 nucleotides are TGTGCTAGTGGTTTGCCCTGGGGGACTAGCCGGGGTGAGCAGTTCTTC. It encodes CASGLPWGTSRGEQFF.

This clone was seen once. The chain couples TRBV7-2 to TRBJ2-7; 9 nucleotides line up with TRBD1. Trimming removed 8 bases from V and 4 bases from J; junction bases left unmatched: 12. The germline CDR1 and CDR2 sequences are SGHTA and FQGNSA. There are 15 residues in the CDR3. CDR3: CASATSGQGQYEQYF. CDR3 sequence (DNA): TGTGCCAGCGCCACATCGGGACAGGGTCAGTACGAGCAGTACTTC.

This sequence joins TRBV30 and TRBJ1-3; D not resolved. The length of the CDR3 is 12 residues. Germline CDR1 reads GTSNPN; CDR2 reads SVGIG (reference sequence). V was clipped by 4 bases and J by 2 bases, with 6 bases between them. CDR3 sequence reads: CAWTRAGNTIYF. DNA of the CDR3: TGTGCCTGGACTCGGGCTGGAAACACCATATATTTT. Based on the CDR3 plus reference TRBV30 and TRBJ1-3, the full variable domain is SQTIHQWPATLVQPVGSPLSLECTVEGTSNPNLYWYRQAAGRGLQLLFYSVGIGQISSEVPQNLSASRPQDRQFILSSKKLLLSDSGFYLCAWTRAGNTIYFGEGSWLTVV.

This rearrangement joins TRBV4-2 to TRBJ1-2; TRBD1 might be the D (5 bases). Germline CDR1 reads LGHNA; CDR2 reads YNFKEQ. The CDR3 consists of 14 residues. Trimming removed 6 bases at V and 4 bases at J, with 15 bases between. The CDR3 protein is CASSGQEGFYGYTF. DNA of the CDR3: TGTGCCAGCAGTGGGCAGGAGGGGTTCTATGGCTACACCTTC.

The chain is built from TRBV4-1 and TRBJ1-6; 7 bases line up with TRBD1. This CDR3 contains 15 residues. Per the germline V gene, CDR1 is MGHRA and CDR2 is YSYEKL. Trimming at V came to 0 bases and at J to 8 bases, leaving 4 bases not matched to a gene. DNA for the CDR3: TGCGCCAGCAGCCAAGACGGGACAGCGTATTCACCCCTCCACTTT. Encoded protein: CASSQDGTAYSPLHF.